What follows is one T cell receptor beta chain and its context. Antigen: not known. Per the germline V gene, CDR1 is MNHNY and CDR2 is SVGAGI (reference sequence). The length of the CDR3 is 14 residues. The germline V and J ends were trimmed by 2 bases and 6 bases, with 13 bases remaining between them. These data are taken from a study of cytomegalovirus exposure and HLA in healthy donors. Study-level points and caveats: It was reported in a later analysis that an Asian-associated ancestry cluster showed fewer N-insertions than the approximately 700-donor mean. Donors were assumed by presence/absence analyses to have roughly uniform sequencing depth. The likely explanation for a cluster of highly shared sequence variants was sequencing artifact. In an earlier analysis, in some 500 donors, most V segments appeared productive either ~87% or ~30% of the time.

PCR amplification relied on 60 Vbeta primers (plus 13 Jbeta primers). Assay: immunoSEQ multiplex PCR; the TCRdb copy retains only in-frame clones and omits some. The sample contains around 300,000 clones, roughly 81% of which appear only once. The chain recombines TRBV6-6 with TRBJ1-2; D is ambiguous. The clonotype comes from a woman in her 40s in good health and CMV-seropositive. The sequenced sample consisted of PBMCs. The DNA of the CDR3 is TGTGCCAGCAGTTACCTCGGGGAGGTTAATGGCTACACCTTC. Its translation: CASSYLGEVNGYTF.